This TCR beta chain was found in a study of tumor and adjacent non-tumor tissue in lung cancer. Study-wide context: The cohort had around twelve adenocarcinoma, a couple of squamous cell and 1 small cell patients.

The library came from three nested PCR rounds adapted from ARM-PCR protocols. A single record per CDR3 protein comes from TCRdb applying MiXCR to the multiplex PCR reads. Of 50,000 or so distinct CDR3 sequences in the sample, 60% to 80% are singletons; the top ten hold around a quarter. The CDR3 runs to 18 residues. V was clipped by 7 bases and J by 7 bases, with 26 bases between them. Germline lookup yields CDR1 MNHEY and CDR2 SVGAGI. Concerning this clonotype itself: The antigen is unknown. The conserved closing phenylalanine or tryptophan is absent in this CDR3, likely reflecting a read error.

The study, taken as a whole, reports: Tumor TCR diversity, when higher, was linked to shorter survival.

No cell sorting was done before RNA was extracted from the tissue. This non-tumor lung sample came from over 3 cm beyond the tumor edge. The material sequenced was distant non-tumor lung tissue. The rearrangement uses TRBV6-5 and TRBJ1-6; no clear D gene. This TCR came from a woman aged 55 to 70 with non-small cell lung cancer. The CDR3 sequence is CASNSPPVMFRGNSPLHL. Written as DNA, the CDR3 is TGTGCCAGCAATTCCCCGCCAGTAATGTTTCGTGGAAATTCACCCCTCCACCTT.